This T cell receptor beta chain derives from a study of blood T cell repertoires in COVID-19. Overall study: Sites across the United States, Italy and Spain contributed samples from acute and convalescent COVID-19. Nucleic acid was either cDNA or gDNA, and it came from T cells, B-cell-depleted T cells, or PBMCs.

CDR3 length: 17 amino acids. With V trimmed by 4 bases and J by 1 base, 8 bases remained unmatched. The germline V gene has CDR1 LNHDA and CDR2 SQIVND (reference sequence). Per the original data handling: Cell counts per sample came from amplifying reference gene primers. Only in-frame clones appear in the TCRdb table, and some are missing; sequencing was by immunoSEQ multiplex PCR. V and J calls and clone size are those listed in that table; D and trimming were worked out from the DNA. The table lists 60,000 to 65,000 clones, around 76% of them singletons. The table lists this clone with a few counts.

The chain has TRBV19 and TRBJ1-5; 9 bases line up with TRBD1. This clonotype was sampled from a woman over 75 with acute or convalescent COVID-19. The sample consisted of peripheral blood. The chain's CDR3 is CASSRRPGTGSNQPQHF. CDR3 coding DNA: TGTGCCAGTAGTAGACGTCCCGGGACAGGGAGCAATCAGCCCCAGCATTTT. Full variable domain (remainder filled in from reference TRBV19 and TRBJ1-5): DGGITQSPKYLFRKEGQNVTLSCEQNLNHDAMYWYRQDPGQGLRLIYYSQIVNDFQKGDIAEGYSVSREKKESFPLTVTSAQKNPTAFYLCASSRRPGTGSNQPQHFGDGTRLSIL.